Reported below is one TCR beta chain. These data come from a study of blood T cell repertoires in COVID-19. Study as a whole: Researchers got acute and convalescent COVID-19 samples from the United States, Italy and Spain. Nucleic acid was either cDNA or gDNA, and it came from T cells, B-cell-depleted T cells, or PBMCs.

Authors' processing steps: Estimation of nucleated cell counts was performed using reference gene primer amplification. Repertoires were generated with immunoSEQ multiplex PCR, while TCRdb's copy carries only in-frame clones and drops some. D and trimming were read from the DNA, whereas the V and J calls and clone size are those reported in that table. The table includes 55,000 or so clones, over 75% detected once. Trimming stripped 6 bases from V and 0 bases from J, with 19 bases between. Germline V gene lookup returns CDR1 MNHEY and CDR2 SMNVEV (reference sequence). CDR3 length equals 17 residues. The sequence was collected from a human donor in a cohort sampled during active COVID-19. Sequenced: peripheral blood. The rearrangement links TRBV27 to TRBJ2-3, with D perhaps matching TRBD2 (6 bases). The CDR3 region is CASSPSLAGPSTDTQYF. CDR3 DNA sequence: TGTGCCAGCAGCCCCTCCTTGGCGGGACCTAGCACAGATACGCAGTATTTT.